The 30 T cell receptor beta chains reported below all come from one sample, sequenced in a study of a mutant IDH1 vaccine in newly diagnosed glioma (dated by TCRdb to 2020 to 2023). Their antigens remain unidentified. Taken with the paper, the label for time point translates to: week 5, during vaccination. A 20-mer mutant IDH1 peptide at 300 micrograms in Montanide made up each vaccine dose, which was injected subcutaneously together with topical imiquimod. Libraries were prepared through the immunoSEQ multiplex PCR assay. TCRdb holds this immuneACCESS table with in-frame rearrangements only. Some clones are missing; in checked studies, unresolved V genes explain under half, and the rest has no known cause. In this sample the table shows more than 55,000 clones, around 82% of which occur a single time. The ten largest clones add up to approximately 3.1% of the sample. The material sequenced was PBMCs, taken from a glioma patient whose treatment included an IDH1 peptide vaccine. The source is a woman aged 18-29 years with glioma. Some clones in this sample may be carry-over from other donors' samples.

The chain carries TRBV9 and TRBJ1-2, with D tentatively TRBD1 (6 bases). V lost 4 bases and J 0 bases, leaving 13 bases between the germline ends. The CDR3 length is 15 residues. CDR1 and CDR2 from the germline V gene are SGDLS and YYNGEE. The CDR3 nucleotides are TGTGCCAGCAGCTACAGGGTAACCCCTAACTATGGCTACACCTTC. Its protein product is CASSYRVTPNYGYTF.

V and J are TRBV5-6 and TRBJ1-1; 7 bases map to TRBD1. CDR3 length: 15 residues. Germline-derived CDR1 and CDR2 are SGHDT and YYEEEE. The trim removed 4 bases at V and 4 bases at J, leaving 10 bases unmatched. CDR3 sequence: CASSPAGAGGTEAFF. For the CDR3, the DNA is TGTGCCAGCAGCCCGGCGGGGGCAGGGGGCACTGAAGCTTTCTTT.

This clone occurred once. The gene calls are TRBV12-5 and TRBJ2-1, with D possibly being TRBD1 or TRBD2 (6 bases each). Germline lookup yields CDR1 LGHNT and CDR2 FRNRAP. V lost 7 bases and J 8 bases, leaving 18 bases between the germline ends. This CDR3 comprises 14 residues. The chain's CDR3 is CASALSRGLDEQFF. The DNA of the CDR3 is TGTGCTAGTGCCCTTAGCCGGGGGCTTGATGAGCAGTTCTTC. The variable domain in full, completed from reference TRBV12-5 and TRBJ2-1, reads DARVTQTPRHKVTEMGQEVTMRCQPILGHNTVFWYRQTMMQGLELLAYFRNRAPLDDSGMPKDRFSAEMPDATLATLKIQPSEPRDSAVYFCASALSRGLDEQFFGPGTRLTVL.

The J gene is TRBJ2-2, the V gene TRBV29-1; D ambiguous. The CDR3 contains 14 residues. Trimming pared 2 bases from V and 4 bases from J, leaving 11 bases between. CDR1 and CDR2 (germline): SQVTM, ANQGSEA. The CDR3 DNA reads as TGCAGCGTTGAACGTGAACAGCTCACCGGGGAGCTGTTTTTT. Its translation is CSVEREQLTGELFF.

In its sample, this clone was seen a few times. V is TRBV6-5 and J is TRBJ1-2; the D is unclear. V was trimmed by 6 bases and J by 0 bases, leaving 14 bases between them. The CDR3 has 15 residues. Germline-derived CDR1 and CDR2 are MNHEY and SVGAGI. The CDR3 nucleotides are TGTGCCAGCAGGTGGGGTGGAAAAACTAACTATGGCTACACCTTC. Translation gives CASRWGGKTNYGYTF.

The gene calls are TRBV25-1 and TRBJ2-7; D remains unclear. Germline values: CDR1 MGHDK, CDR2 SYGVNS. Between the trimmed V and J ends, which lost 0 bases and 4 bases, there was a span of 13 bases. The CDR3 is made up of 15 amino acids. The DNA of the CDR3 is TGTGCCAGCAGTGAATACAAAGGGTCCCTTTACGAGCAGTACTTC. Protein: CASSEYKGSLYEQYF.

The V call is TRBV14, the J call TRBJ2-7; D uncertain. This CDR3 has 14 residues. Trimming stripped 0 bases from V and 2 bases from J, with 8 bases between. Germline CDR1 is SGHDN and CDR2 is FVKESK. The CDR3 reads CASSQERRPYEQYF. Written as DNA, the CDR3 is TGTGCCAGCAGCCAAGAGCGACGGCCCTACGAGCAGTACTTC.

This sequence joins TRBV5-1 and TRBJ1-6, with 9 bases lining up with TRBD1. The CDR3 is made up of 16 amino acids. J was trimmed by 10 bases and V by 3 bases; bases with no gene match: 11. Germline V gene sequence: CDR1 SGHRS, CDR2 YFSETQ. CDR3 bases: TGCGCCAGCAGCTCTACGACGGGACAGGGATACTCACCCCTCCACTTT. It yields the protein CASSSTTGQGYSPLHF.

The chain couples TRBV27 to TRBJ1-2; D gene uncertain. Trimming stripped 2 bases from V and 3 bases from J, with 22 bases between. The germline V gene has CDR1 MNHEY and CDR2 SMNVEV (reference sequence). The CDR3 extends over 18 amino acids. CDR3 residues: CASSLDGLWQDQYYGYTF. The CDR3 bases are TGTGCCAGCAGTTTAGATGGGTTATGGCAGGATCAATACTATGGCTACACCTTC.

The chain is built from TRBV7-9 and TRBJ1-5, with a possible D match to TRBD1 (5 bases). V lost 1 base, J lost 5 bases, and 15 bases lay in between. The CDR3 runs to 16 residues. Germline lookup yields CDR1 SEHNR and CDR2 FQNEAQ (reference sequence). The CDR3 DNA is TGTGCCAGCAGCTTAGAATCGGCAGGGTATCATCAGCCCCAGCATTTT. Protein sequence: CASSLESAGYHQPQHF.

The chain uses TRBV27 and TRBJ2-1, with TRBD2 matching over 10 bases. The CDR3 length is 17 residues. Germline assignment: CDR1 MNHEY and CDR2 SMNVEV (reference sequence). After removal of 5 bases from V and 3 bases from J, the junction contained 10 bases not matched to a gene. This CDR3 reads CASSLLTSGRLYNEQFF. The CDR3 DNA is TGTGCCAGCAGTCTTCTGACTAGCGGGCGCCTCTACAATGAGCAGTTCTTC.

The V call is TRBV27, the J call TRBJ2-7; possibly TRBD1 for D (5 bases). The CDR3 is 13 amino acids. V was cut by 2 bases and J by 7 bases, with 12 bases left in between. Per the germline V gene, CDR1 is MNHEY and CDR2 is SMNVEV (reference sequence). CDR3 sequence (DNA): TGTGCCAGCAGTTTAGACCGGCAGGGAGAGCAGTACTTC. It yields the protein CASSLDRQGEQYF.

The chain couples TRBV6-5 to TRBJ2-7; D is unclear. V lost 0 bases and J 0 bases, leaving 9 bases between the germline ends. Germline V gene lookup returns CDR1 MNHEY and CDR2 SVGAGI. This CDR3 is 15 amino acids long. The CDR3 nucleotides read TGTGCCAGCAGTTACTCGCGCGGTAGCTCCTACGAGCAGTACTTC. Its translation: CASSYSRGSSYEQYF.

This chain links TRBV6-5 with TRBJ1-1; TRBD1 matches at 8 bases. The CDR3 totals 12 residues. V lost 2 bases, J lost 11 bases, and 4 bases stayed unmatched. Germline-derived CDR1 and CDR2 are MNHEY and SVGAGI. In nucleotides, the CDR3 is TGTGCCAGCAGTTACCCCCAGGGGGCGGCTTTCTTT. It is translated as CASSYPQGAAFF.

This chain uses TRBV6-6 with TRBJ1-2, with no clear D. In germline, CDR1 is MNHNY, CDR2 SVGAGI (reference sequence). The CDR3 consists of 11 residues. With 11 bases removed from V and 5 bases from J, the gap between germline ends came to 12 bases. CDR3 in DNA: TGTGCCTGCGCCGGGGTTTATGGCTACACCTTC. Translated: CACAGVYGYTF.

The chain employs TRBV6-5 and TRBJ2-7; 10 bases map to TRBD1. The germline V gene has CDR1 MNHEY and CDR2 SVGAGI. V was clipped by 4 bases and J by 2 bases; unmatched bases: 2. This CDR3 has 14 amino acids. CDR3: CASSLTGGTYEQYF. The CDR3 coding sequence is TGTGCCAGCAGTTTGACAGGGGGCACCTACGAGCAGTACTTC.

This clone was picked up one time. The chain links TRBV29-1 to TRBJ1-1, with D possibly matching TRBD1 (5 bases). In germline, CDR1 is SQVTM, CDR2 ANQGSEA. The ends were cut back, 6 bases at V and 6 bases at J, with 11 bases in the middle. The CDR3 has 11 residues. CDR3 in amino acids: CSVPWGAEAFF. The CDR3 DNA is TGCAGCGTCCCTTGGGGGGCTGAAGCTTTCTTT.

The gene calls are TRBV5-6 and TRBJ2-1, with TRBD1 as a possible D gene (6 bases). V dropped 3 bases and J dropped 2 bases, with 6 bases sitting between them. The V gene's germline CDR1 is SGHDT and CDR2 YYEEEE. This CDR3 is built from 13 residues. The CDR3 nucleotides are TGTGCCAGCAGCTGGGACACCTACAATGAGCAGTTCTTC. This sequence encodes CASSWDTYNEQFF.

The V call is TRBV7-9, the J call TRBJ2-2; D is perhaps TRBD2 (5 bases). This CDR3 has 13 amino acids. CDR1 and CDR2 from the germline V gene are SEHNR and FQNEAQ (reference sequence). V lost 8 bases to trimming and J lost 0 bases, with 7 bases between them. As DNA, the CDR3 is TGTGCCAGCCAGGACTCGAACACCGGGGAGCTGTTTTTT. It encodes CASQDSNTGELFF.

This rearrangement joins TRBV7-9 to TRBJ1-2; 7 nucleotides line up with TRBD1. The CDR3 consists of 15 residues. Germline-derived CDR1 and CDR2 are SEHNR and FQNEAQ (reference sequence). V gave up 5 bases and J gave up 6 bases; unmatched junction bases: 12. CDR3: CASSRSGQDEDGYTF. CDR3 coding DNA: TGTGCCAGCAGCCGATCTGGACAGGACGAGGATGGCTACACCTTC.

This clone appeared once. V gene TRBV27 combines with J gene TRBJ2-7; 9 nucleotides align to TRBD2. J was trimmed by 2 bases and V by 0 bases; bases with no gene match: 2. Germline CDR1 reads MNHEY; CDR2 reads SMNVEV (reference sequence). The CDR3 contains 15 residues. CDR3 nucleotides: TGTGCCAGCAGTTTATCGACTAGCGGAGCCTACGAGCAGTACTTC. It is translated as CASSLSTSGAYEQYF.

This clone was observed a single time. The rearrangement uses TRBV5-1 and TRBJ1-1; D perhaps matches TRBD1 (6 bases). The length of the CDR3 is 12 residues. CDR1 and CDR2 (germline): SGHRS, YFSETQ. Trimming shortened V by 5 bases and J by 8 bases, and 13 bases separated the two germline ends. The CDR3 sequence: CASRGGGGEAFF. The CDR3 nucleotides are TGCGCCAGCAGGGGAGGAGGGGGAGAAGCTTTCTTT.

The V call is TRBV27, the J call TRBJ2-3; no clear D gene. The germline V and J ends were trimmed by 7 bases and 0 bases, with 14 bases remaining between them. The CDR3 consists of 15 residues. Germline V CDR1 and CDR2: MNHEY, SMNVEV (reference sequence). CDR3 protein: CASNPQWASTDTQYF. CDR3 sequence (DNA): TGTGCCAGCAACCCCCAGTGGGCTAGCACAGATACGCAGTATTTT.

The chain joins TRBV10-1 to TRBJ2-7; the D gene is possibly TRBD1 (6 bases). V lost 0 bases, J lost 6 bases, and 9 bases lay in between. Per germline, CDR1 WNHNN and CDR2 SYGVQD (reference sequence). The CDR3 totals 13 residues. CDR3 bases: TGCGCCAGCAGTGAGTCTGTAGGGGGCGAGCAGTACTTC. As protein: CASSESVGGEQYF.

The CDR3 DNA sequence: TGTGCCAGTAGTATAGGAGGTGGGGCAGGTAATCAAGCTTTCTTT. Protein product: CASSIGGGAGNQAFF. This chain uses TRBV19 with TRBJ1-1; a possible D gene is TRBD1 (5 bases). V was pared by 1 base and J by 9 bases, with 18 bases between. CDR3 length equals 15 residues. In germline, CDR1 is LNHDA, CDR2 SQIVND (reference sequence). Full variable domain (remainder filled in from reference TRBV19 and TRBJ1-1): DGGITQSPKYLFRKEGQNVTLSCEQNLNHDAMYWYRQDPGQGLRLIYYSQIVNDFQKGDIAEGYSVSREKKESFPLTVTSAQKNPTAFYLCASSIGGGAGNQAFFGQGTRLTVV.

The J gene is TRBJ1-1, the V gene TRBV2; no definite D call. Germline-derived CDR1 and CDR2 are SNHLY and FYNNEI. This CDR3 contains 15 residues. V shed 1 base and J shed 0 bases, with 9 bases lying between them. This chain's CDR3 is CASSEVVLLNTEAFF. The CDR3, as DNA: TGTGCCAGCAGTGAAGTTGTGCTACTGAACACTGAAGCTTTCTTT. Based on the CDR3 plus reference TRBV2 and TRBJ1-1, the full variable domain is EPEVTQTPSHQVTQMGQEVILRCVPISNHLYFYWYRQILGQKVEFLVSFYNNEISEKSEIFDDQFSVERPDGSNFTLKIRSTKLEDSAMYFCASSEVVLLNTEAFFGQGTRLTVV.

The V and J genes are TRBV6-1 and TRBJ1-5; a possible D gene is TRBD1 (5 bases). Germline loops: CDR1 MNHNS, CDR2 SASEGT. Trimming pared 5 bases from V and 7 bases from J, leaving 18 bases between. This CDR3 region has 15 residues. The CDR3 region has the DNA TGTGCCAGCAGTCCTCTGACAGTTTTAACCCAGCCCCAGCATTTT. Translated: CASSPLTVLTQPQHF.

This chain joins TRBV9 and TRBJ1-1; D not resolved. CDR1 is SGDLS, CDR2 YYNGEE, per germline. Trimming stripped 1 base from V and 4 bases from J, with 17 bases between. CDR3 size: 16 residues. The CDR3 loop is CASSVLGGREGTEAFF. CDR3 nucleotide sequence: TGTGCCAGCAGCGTACTGGGTGGGAGGGAGGGCACTGAAGCTTTCTTT. The full variable domain, in which reference TRBV9 and TRBJ1-1 provide the parts outside the CDR3, is DSGVTQTPKHLITATGQRVTLRCSPRSGDLSVYWYQQSLDQGLQFLIQYYNGEERAKGNILERFSAQQFPDLHSELNLSSLELGDSALYFCASSVLGGREGTEAFFGQGTRLTVV.

For the CDR3, the DNA is TGTGCCTGGAGTGTGGGGGTCTACGAGCAGTACTTC. It is translated as CAWSVGVYEQYF. This chain joins TRBV30 and TRBJ2-7; D might be TRBD1 or TRBD2, each matching 5 bases. V shed 0 bases and J shed 3 bases, with 6 bases lying between them. The CDR3 length is 12 residues. In germline, CDR1 is GTSNPN, CDR2 SVGIG (reference sequence). Based on the CDR3 plus reference TRBV30 and TRBJ2-7, the full variable domain is SQTIHQWPATLVQPVGSPLSLECTVEGTSNPNLYWYRQAAGRGLQLLFYSVGIGQISSEVPQNLSASRPQDRQFILSSKKLLLSDSGFYLCAWSVGVYEQYFGPGTRLTVT.

This clone was recorded a few times. DNA of the CDR3: TGTGCCAGCAGTGGGAGCCCCTATGGCTACACCTTC. It specifies CASSGSPYGYTF. V usage is TRBV7-9 and J usage is TRBJ1-2; D gene unclear. Germline V gene sequence: CDR1 SEHNR, CDR2 FQNEAQ (reference sequence). V lost 6 bases and J 4 bases, leaving 9 bases between the germline ends. The CDR3 loop spans 12 amino acids.